The rows below give T cell receptor beta chains drawn from one sample of a study of blood T cell repertoires in COVID-19. The table came from immunoSEQ multiplex PCR; TCRdb's copy has only in-frame clones and leaves some out. The table shows 200,000 to 250,000 clones, with roughly 86% occurring only once. Material for sequencing was peripheral blood. Receptor source: a woman aged 25 to 39 who had recovered from COVID-19. Both conserved end residues are part of each CDR3. Each record gives: clone size, V gene, D gene, J gene, CDR3 DNA, CDR3 protein. A D gene is named only where the DNA matches it firmly. Not every row has a clone size; where given, it reads once, few, many or a size class.

>NA|TRBV12-3/TRBV12-4|TRBD1|TRBJ1-1
TGTGCCAGCAGGGGGACAGGGGGCGAAGCTTTCTTT
CASRGTGGEAFF
>NA|TRBV3-1/TRBV3-2|NA|TRBJ1-6
TGTGCCAGCAGCCAAGTACAGGGAAGTTATAATTCACCCCTCCACTTT
CASSQVQGSYNSPLHF
>NA|TRBV3-1/TRBV3-2|TRBD1|TRBJ1-6
TGTGCCAGCAGTCGGACAGGTGGACCGAGAAATTCACCCCTCCACTTT
CASSRTGGPRNSPLHF
>once|TRBV19|NA|TRBJ2-5
TGTGCCAGTAGCGTCGGGGTGCAAGAGACCCAGTACTTC
CASSVGVQETQYF
>few|TRBV5-4|TRBD2|TRBJ2-3
TGTGCCAGCACAGGTAGCGGGGCTATAGATACGCAGTATTTT
CASTGSGAIDTQYF
>NA|TRBV9|NA|TRBJ2-1
TGTGCCAGCAGCTCGGCAAGGGGGGGCGATGAGCAGTTCTTC
CASSSARGGDEQFF
>NA|TRBV19|TRBD1|TRBJ1-2
TGTGCCAGTAGTATTGGGTCAGGGGGCATGAGCTACACCTTC
CASSIGSGGMSYTF
>NA|TRBV7-9|TRBD1|TRBJ1-2
TGTGCCAGCAGCCAAACAGGGGGCGCGGGTGGCTACACCTTC
CASSQTGGAGGYTF
>NA|TRBV19|NA|TRBJ2-5
TGTGCCAGTAGTATGGGGGCGCGGAGACTACAAGAGACCCAGTACTTC
CASSMGARRLQETQYF
>few|TRBV18|TRBD1|TRBJ1-5
TGTGCCAGCTCACAAACAGGGGGCGGACATCAGCCCCAGCATTTT
CASSQTGGGHQPQHF
>NA|TRBV14|NA|TRBJ1-1
TGTGCCAGCAGCCAAGTGAGCGCGGACACTGAAGCTTTCTTT
CASSQVSADTEAFF
>NA|TRBV28|NA|TRBJ2-7
TGTGCCAGCAAGGGCGGGGGCCTCTCCTACGAGCAGTACTTC
CASKGGGLSYEQYF
>once|TRBV13|TRBD1|TRBJ2-3
TGTGCCAGCAGCCTAACGAGACAGGGTACAGATACGCAGTATTTT
CASSLTRQGTDTQYF
>few|TRBV7-2|TRBD1|TRBJ2-7
TGTGCCAGCAGCTTAGGCTGGCAGGGGGCTTACGAGCAGTACTTC
CASSLGWQGAYEQYF
>once|TRBV5-4|TRBD1|TRBJ1-6
TGTGCCAGCAGCTTGGCCCCGGGACAGGGTAATTCACCCCTCCACTTT
CASSLAPGQGNSPLHF
>NA|TRBV7-2|TRBD1|TRBJ2-7
TGTGCCAGCAGCTTAGGGACAGGGGAGACCTACGAGCAGTACTTC
CASSLGTGETYEQYF
>NA|TRBV2|NA|TRBJ1-1
TGTGCCAGAGAACAAGACAGCAACACTGAAGCTTTCTTT
CAREQDSNTEAFF
>once|TRBV7-9|NA|TRBJ1-2
TGTGCCAGCAGCTTGGCCCAGGGTGCTAACTATGGCTACACCTTC
CASSLAQGANYGYTF
>NA|TRBV5-5|NA|TRBJ1-3
TGTGCCAGCAGCTTGGGTGAGATTTTCGCTGGAAACACCATATATTTT
CASSLGEIFAGNTIYF
>NA|TRBV6-5|TRBD1|TRBJ1-1
TGTGCCAGCACTAGACAGGGGGCGGGCACTGAAGCTTTCTTT
CASTRQGAGTEAFF
>NA|TRBV9|NA|TRBJ2-6
TGTGCCAGCAGCGTAGCTGGGCCGGCTGGGGCCAACGTCCTGACTTTC
CASSVAGPAGANVLTF
>NA|TRBV6-5|NA|TRBJ1-4
TGTGCCAGCAGTTACTACCCAGTTGCAACTAATGAAAAACTGTTTTTT
CASSYYPVATNEKLFF
>NA|TRBV27|NA|TRBJ2-7
TGTGCCAGCAGTTCCCAGGGCGACGAGCAGTACTTC
CASSSQGDEQYF
>NA|TRBV9|TRBD1|TRBJ2-2
TGTGCCAGCAGCGGAGGGACAGGACCTACCGGGGAGCTGTTTTTT
CASSGGTGPTGELFF
>NA|TRBV5-5|TRBD2|TRBJ2-1
TGTGCCAGCAGCACGGGGAGGGTGAATGAGCAGTTCTTC
CASSTGRVNEQFF
>NA|TRBV5-1|TRBD1|TRBJ1-5
TGCGCCAGCAGCCTGACAGGGGAAACCGATCAGCCCCAGCATTTT
CASSLTGETDQPQHF
>NA|TRBV19|TRBD1|TRBJ2-6
TGTGCCAGTAGTATCGGACAGGGCGCATCTGGGGCCAACGTCCTGACTTTC
CASSIGQGASGANVLTF
>NA|TRBV19|NA|TRBJ1-5
TGTGCCAGTAATAATGACAGGATAAATCAGCCCCAGCATTTT
CASNNDRINQPQHF
>NA|TRBV5-1|TRBD2|TRBJ2-3
TGCGCCAGCAGCCTTCAGGGACTAGAGAACACAGATACGCAGTATTTT
CASSLQGLENTDTQYF
>NA|TRBV10-1|NA|TRBJ2-2
TGCGCCAGCAGTGAGTCGTATCAGGGGAACACCGGGGAGCTGTTTTTT
CASSESYQGNTGELFF
>NA|TRBV29-1|NA|TRBJ2-5
TGCAGCGTTGAAGATCCAGCAGGGGTTGGGACCCAGTACTTC
CSVEDPAGVGTQYF
>NA|TRBV7-7|NA|TRBJ2-1
TGTGCCAGCAGCGAAGGAACAGGGCCCTACAATGAGCAGTTCTTC
CASSEGTGPYNEQFF
>NA|TRBV5-5|TRBD1|TRBJ1-3
TGTGCCAGCAGCCATGGACAGGGTATGACCTTCGGCTCTGGAAACACCATATATTTT
CASSHGQGMTFGSGNTIYF
>few|TRBV19|NA|TRBJ1-4
TGTGCCAGTAGTATGGTGTCGGGGGAAAAACTGTTTTTT
CASSMVSGEKLFF
>NA|TRBV6-6|NA|TRBJ1-1
TGTGCCAGCAGTGGAGCAACAGGACTGAACACTGAAGCTTTCTTT
CASSGATGLNTEAFF
>once|TRBV5-4|NA|TRBJ1-4
TGTGCCAGCGGGGGCAGGGCTAATGAAAAACTGTTTTTT
CASGGRANEKLFF
>NA|TRBV5-1|NA|TRBJ2-7
TGCGCCAGCAGCTTGGCCTCATCCAGGGTGGGTTACGAGCAGTACTTC
CASSLASSRVGYEQYF
>NA|TRBV28|NA|TRBJ1-6
TGTGCCAGCAGGGAGCAAAAAGCTTCACCCCTCCACTTT
CASREQKASPLHF
>NA|TRBV7-6|NA|TRBJ2-7
TGTGCCAGCAGCTTAGCACAGAACTACGAGCAGTACTTC
CASSLAQNYEQYF
>NA|TRBV3-1/TRBV3-2|NA|TRBJ2-1
TGTGCCAGCAGCCATTTTATCCCCAATGAGCAGTTCTTC
CASSHFIPNEQFF
>NA|TRBV5-1|TRBD2|TRBJ2-3
TGCGCCAGCAGCGACGGAGCGGGGGGAACAGATACGCAGTATTTT
CASSDGAGGTDTQYF
>NA|TRBV12-5|TRBD1|TRBJ1-1
TGTGCTAGTGGTTTGACGCCGGGACAGGGTTTTCACACTGAAGCTTTCTTT
CASGLTPGQGFHTEAFF
>NA|TRBV4-1|NA|TRBJ1-6
TGCGCCAGCAGCCCTATCGGGCGACAGCTGGATTCACCCCTCCACTTT
CASSPIGRQLDSPLHF
>few|TRBV28|NA|TRBJ1-5
TGTGCCAGCAGTGACCTTCTTTGGGATGGGGGGGAAAGTCAGCCCCAGCATTTT
CASSDLLWDGGESQPQHF
>few|TRBV2|TRBD1|TRBJ1-3
TGTGCCAGCAGGGCCCCCGGGACAGGCCTAAAAAACTCTGGAAACACCATATATTTT
CASRAPGTGLKNSGNTIYF
>NA|TRBV12-3/TRBV12-4|NA|TRBJ2-5
TGTGCCAGCAGTTCCCGCTCCCGGGGGACCCAGTACTTC
CASSSRSRGTQYF
>NA|TRBV6-5|TRBD2|TRBJ2-5
TGTGCCAGCTCCCTTCCCGGGGGGTCACAAGAGACCCAGTACTTC
CASSLPGGSQETQYF
>NA|TRBV5-1|TRBD2|TRBJ2-7
TGCGCCAGCTTCGACACAGCGGGGGGCTACGAGCAGTACTTC
CASFDTAGGYEQYF
>NA|TRBV7-3|NA|TRBJ2-1
TGTGCCAGCAGCAACCCTGCGGAGGGGAATAATGAGCAGTTCTTC
CASSNPAEGNNEQFF
>NA|TRBV28|TRBD1|TRBJ1-2
TGTGCCAGCATCCCGGTAGGACAGGGCGACTATGGCTACACCTTC
CASIPVGQGDYGYTF
>NA|TRBV11-3|NA|TRBJ2-5
TGTGCCAGCAGCCTACGACAGGGAGGGACCCAGTACTTC
CASSLRQGGTQYF
>NA|TRBV4-1|TRBD2|TRBJ2-1
TGCGCCAGCAGCCAAGAGACTAGCGGGGGGCCTTACAATGAGCAGTTCTTC
CASSQETSGGPYNEQFF
>NA|TRBV5-6|TRBD1|TRBJ1-2
TGTGCCAGCAGCTTGATTGGCAGGGGGCATGGTGGCTACACCTTC
CASSLIGRGHGGYTF